This TCR beta chain emerged from a study of shared clonotypes between healthy human individuals. Study overall: Every donor yielded three CD4 naive, three CD4 memory, two CD8 naive and one CD8 memory plate. General study results and limits: What limited the represented genetic and exposure-history diversity was the small number of donors. What naive subsets generally showed was a larger estimated richness than memory subsets showed.

From germline, CDR1 is SEHNR and CDR2 FQNEAQ (reference sequence). The trim removed 6 bases at V and 2 bases at J, leaving 7 bases unmatched. The CDR3 covers 16 residues. About this clone: Its matching antigen is unknown.

CD8 cells classed as naive were CD45RO-negative and positively selected for CCR7, excluding terminally differentiated effector memory CD45RA+ cells. There were no recent acute infections or vaccinations among the donors, who were healthy HIV-negative adults. Assay used: immunoSEQ multiplex PCR; TCRdb lists only in-frame clones, some missing. Seen here are 800,000 or so clones, about 96% observed once, and the top ten hold about 0.21%. This rearrangement joins TRBV7-9 to TRBJ2-3, with 11 bases matching TRBD2. The TCR originated in a man aged 30 to 45 in good health. Input material: naive CD8+ T cells sorted from blood. CDR3 in amino acids: CASRGGTSGLTDTQYF. CDR3 in DNA: TGTGCCAGCAGAGGGGGGACTAGCGGACTCACAGATACGCAGTATTTT.